This T cell receptor beta chain is drawn from a study of cytotoxic CD8 clonotypes in ibrutinib-treated CLL. Study conclusions and caveats: Baseline clonality exceeded age-matched healthy donors and tracked circulating CD8+ T-cell counts. Treatment left the uncommon public clonotypes either contracted or stable in frequency. An increase in clonality occurred at ibrutinib response, followed by a return toward baseline at progression.

The CDR3 runs 14 residues. The junction had 2 bases not matched to a gene; V was cut back by 1 base and J by 3 bases. Germline assignment: CDR1 SGHRS and CDR2 YFSETQ. Sequencing used immunoSEQ multiplex PCR; TCRdb keeps in-frame clones, though not all of them. Of about 130,000 clones in the sample, about 78% were seen once. A note on this clone: Its specificity is unknown.

The chain combines TRBV5-1 with TRBJ2-7; 9 bases map to TRBD1. Sequences were derived from PBMCs, sampled after 24 months of ibrutinib treatment. This receptor was taken from a human donor with chronic lymphocytic leukemia. CDR3 region: CASSLWGQGYEQYF. CDR3 in DNA: TGCGCCAGCAGCTTGTGGGGACAGGGCTACGAGCAGTACTTC. Using reference TRBV5-1 and TRBJ2-7 for the parts outside the CDR3, the full variable domain is KAGVTQTPRYLIKTRGQQVTLSCSPISGHRSVSWYQQTPGQGLQFLFEYFSETQRNKGNFPGRFSGRQFSNSRSEMNVSTLELGDSALYLCASSLWGQGYEQYFGPGTRLTVT.